The clone carrying this T cell receptor beta chain was counted at least ten times. Its antigen is undetermined. In making TCR cDNA, 5'RACE template switching added a universal primer site and UMIs to it. TCRdb independently ran MiXCR on the 5' RACE reads; one entry per CDR3 protein. The table records about 75,000 distinct CDR3 sequences, approximately 7.3% of them present only once. The sample is drawn from a study of T cells after yellow fever vaccination. Overall study context: Where fractions had low cell numbers, libraries were prepared from them with the SMART-Seq v4 Ultra Low Input RNA kit.

Overall study results and limits: Peaking faster, on day 5 versus 15, the secondary response was nonetheless weaker. Contaminating bulk clonotypes could be abundant in FACS-sorted repertoires.

This CDR3 contains 13 residues. Trimming took off 4 bases at V and 6 bases at J, with 13 bases between the two ends. Germline V gene data show CDR1 as SGHKS and CDR2 as YYEKEE (reference sequence). This receptor was identified in a man aged 18 to 29 who received the YFV17D yellow fever vaccine. The sample consisted of CD8+ T cells sorted from PBMCs, taken 10 to 11 days after the first yellow fever vaccination. This chain connects TRBV5-5 to TRBJ1-1; D is unresolved. CDR3 coding DNA: TGTGCCAGCAGCCTCCAAGATAGTGCTGAAGCTTTCTTT. Protein product: CASSLQDSAEAFF.